A single T cell receptor (beta chain) is shown here with its context. What it recognizes is unknown. Data came from immunoSEQ multiplex PCR; TCRdb stores just in-frame clones and leaves some out. The profile shows tens of thousands of clones, under 95% of them singletons. These data are taken from a study of early stage breast cancer tumors. Overall study: ER+/PR+/HER2- status applied to about 80% of the 16 invasive breast tumors. General observations from the study: Blood repertoires resembled normal breast more than tumor. Compared with adjacent normal breast tissue, tumors showed roughly 2.4-fold greater T cell density and higher clonality.

The CDR3 is 18 amino acids. V lost 4 bases to trimming and J lost 2 bases; unmatched junction nucleotides: 12. CDR1 and CDR2 from the germline V gene are SGHDT and YYEEEE. The gene calls are TRBV5-6 and TRBJ2-2, with TRBD2 identical over 9 bases. The sample taken for sequencing was blood. This receptor was taken from a person aged 65 to 85 with breast cancer. CDR3 in amino acids: CASSAGWLAGSNTGELFF. DNA for the CDR3: TGTGCCAGCAGCGCCGGATGGCTAGCGGGGAGTAACACCGGGGAGCTGTTTTTT.